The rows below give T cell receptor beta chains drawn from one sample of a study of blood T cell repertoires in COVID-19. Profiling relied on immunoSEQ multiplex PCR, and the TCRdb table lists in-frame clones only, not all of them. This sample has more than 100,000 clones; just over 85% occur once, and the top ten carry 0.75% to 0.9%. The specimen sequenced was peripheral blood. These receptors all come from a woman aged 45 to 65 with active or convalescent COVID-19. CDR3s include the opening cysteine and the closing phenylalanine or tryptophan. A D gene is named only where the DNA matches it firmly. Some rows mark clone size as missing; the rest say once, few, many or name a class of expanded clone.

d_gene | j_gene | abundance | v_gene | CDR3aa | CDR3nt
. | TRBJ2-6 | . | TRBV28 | CASSFRLDRFLSGANVLTF | TGTGCCAGCAGTTTCAGGTTAGACAGGTTTCTTTCTGGGGCCAACGTCCTGACTTTC
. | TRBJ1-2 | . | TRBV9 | CASSLPREGYTF | TGTGCCAGCAGCCTCCCTCGGGAGGGCTACACCTTC
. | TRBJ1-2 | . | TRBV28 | CASSIFADYGYTF | TGTGCCAGCAGCATTTTCGCGGACTATGGCTACACCTTC
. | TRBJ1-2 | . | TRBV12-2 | CASRLAGKDSGYTF | TGTGCAAGTCGCTTAGCGGGTAAGGACAGTGGCTACACCTTC
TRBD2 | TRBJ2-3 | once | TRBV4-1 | CASSQETSEPDTQYF | TGCGCCAGCAGCCAAGAGACTAGCGAGCCAGATACGCAGTATTTT
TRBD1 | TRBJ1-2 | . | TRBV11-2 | CANSPSRGTQLDTF | TGTGCCAACAGCCCTTCCAGGGGGACCCAACTCGACACCTTC
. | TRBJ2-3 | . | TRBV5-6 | CASTQRFPEQNTDTQYF | TGTGCCAGCACCCAGAGGTTCCCAGAACAAAACACAGATACGCAGTATTTT
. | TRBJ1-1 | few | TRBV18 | CASSQSGGAVEAFF | TGTGCCAGCTCACAATCGGGGGGCGCGGTTGAAGCTTTCTTT
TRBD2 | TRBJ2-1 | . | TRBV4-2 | CASSQQAGGVNNEQFF | TGTGCCAGCAGCCAGCAAGCGGGAGGGGTCAACAATGAGCAGTTCTTC
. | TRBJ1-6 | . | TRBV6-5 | CASRNREGNSPLHF | TGTGCCAGCAGAAACAGGGAAGGGAATTCACCCCTCCACTTT
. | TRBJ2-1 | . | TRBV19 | CASSIGGIYNEQFF | TGTGCCAGTAGTATAGGAGGGATTTACAATGAGCAGTTCTTC